This T cell receptor (beta chain) derives from a study of PD-1 blockade in classical Hodgkin lymphoma. General observations from the study: Nivolumab initiated under 1 year post-ASCT led to patient exclusion.

Assay used: immunoSEQ multiplex PCR; TCRdb lists only in-frame clones, some missing. The top ten clones hold more than 0.2% of a sample with 30,000 to 40,000 clones, around nine tenths of them seen once. V dropped 4 bases and J dropped 5; count of bases not matched to a gene: 7. This CDR3 contains 14 residues. CDR1 and CDR2 from the germline V gene are SGHRS and YFSETQ. A note on this clone: The antigen remains undetermined.

Relapse was seen in all patients after autologous stem cell transplantation, and brentuximab vedotin exposure was variable. Researchers used magnetic negative selection to pull out pure CD4+ T cells from thawed PBMCs. Source: CD4+ T cells from blood, taken at baseline. The sequence was obtained from a human donor with classical Hodgkin lymphoma. The chain links TRBV5-1 to TRBJ2-7; 9 bases are a match to TRBD1. The DNA of the CDR3 is TGCGCCAGCAGCCCGGGGACAGGGAGGAACGAGCAGTACTTC. Translation gives CASSPGTGRNEQYF.